The 5 T cell receptor beta chains below were found in one sample sequenced in a study of OX40 agonist ivuxolimab in advanced cancers. The repertoire was sequenced with immunoSEQ multiplex PCR; TCRdb's copy has only in-frame clones and lacks some. Among about 48,000 clones listed, about 88% were seen once. The sample here was CD4+ or CD8+ T cells sorted from blood, taken in a trial of the OX40 agonist ivuxolimab. The receptors shown here come from an adult with an advanced solid tumor such as melanoma, head and neck, liver or kidney cancer.

In its sample, this clone was seen a few times. The V call is TRBV4-2, the J call TRBJ2-3; 9 bases fit TRBD2. Germline V CDR1 and CDR2: LGHNA, YNFKEQ. V lost 0 bases to trimming and J lost 6 bases; unmatched junction nucleotides: 13. The CDR3 extends over 18 amino acids. For the CDR3, the DNA is TGTGCCAGCAGCCAAGAAGGAGGGACTAGCACACGTTCGGATACGCAGTATTTT. Translated, it gives CASSQEGGTSTRSDTQYF.

This rearrangement joins TRBV2 to TRBJ2-5; D is ambiguous. Germline CDR1 and CDR2: SNHLY and FYNNEI. CDR3 length: 11 residues. Trimming pared 10 bases from V and 5 bases from J, leaving 11 bases between. The CDR3 here is CATRSWETQYF. The CDR3 region has the DNA TGTGCCACCCGCTCATGGGAGACCCAGTACTTC.

The chain links TRBV18 to TRBJ1-5; D unresolved. CDR3 size: 16 residues. The V and J ends lost 3 bases and 2 bases respectively, with 14 bases between them. CDR1 is KGHSH and CDR2 is LQKENI in the germline V gene. CDR3 DNA: TGTGCCAGCTCACCTGAGGCGACTGGAGGCAATCAGCCCCAGCATTTT. Its translation: CASSPEATGGNQPQHF.

The table lists this clone with a count of one. The chain links TRBV20-1 to TRBJ1-2; D ambiguous. Trimming took 6 bases from V and 4 from J, leaving 6 bases between them. This CDR3 has 10 residues. Germline-derived CDR1 and CDR2 are DFQATT and SNEGSKA (reference sequence). This chain's CDR3 is CSAAPYGYTF. DNA for the CDR3: TGCAGTGCAGCGCCCTATGGCTACACCTTC.

The gene calls are TRBV7-9 and TRBJ2-1, with D perhaps TRBD1 or TRBD2 (5 bases each). This CDR3 comprises 18 residues. Germline V CDR1 and CDR2: SEHNR, FQNEAQ (reference sequence). Trimming took off 1 base at V and 8 bases at J, with 24 bases between the two ends. For the CDR3, the DNA is TGTGCCAGCAGCTTAGAAAGAGTGCAGGGACCGAAAGGTGATGAGCAGTTCTTC. It encodes CASSLERVQGPKGDEQFF. Variable domain in full (rest from reference TRBV7-9 and TRBJ2-1): DTGVSQNPRHKITKRGQNVTFRCDPISEHNRLYWYRQTLGQGPEFLTYFQNEAQLEKSRLLSDRFSAERPKGSFSTLEIQRTEQGDSAMYLCASSLERVQGPKGDEQFFGPGTRLTVL.